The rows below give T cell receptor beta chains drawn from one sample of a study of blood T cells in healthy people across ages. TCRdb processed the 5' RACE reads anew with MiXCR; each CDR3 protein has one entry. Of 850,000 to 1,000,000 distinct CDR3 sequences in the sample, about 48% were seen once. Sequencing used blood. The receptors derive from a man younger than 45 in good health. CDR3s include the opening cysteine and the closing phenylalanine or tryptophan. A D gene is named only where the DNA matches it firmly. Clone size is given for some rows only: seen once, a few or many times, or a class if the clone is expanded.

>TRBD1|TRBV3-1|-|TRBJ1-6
CASSQEGWTGVNSPLHF
TGTGCCAGCAGCCAAGAGGGCTGGACAGGGGTTAATTCACCCCTCCACTTT
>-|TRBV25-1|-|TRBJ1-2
CASSEYGENYGYTF
TGTGCCAGTAGTGAATATGGGGAAAACTATGGCTACACCTTC
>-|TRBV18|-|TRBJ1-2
CASSPSGGGRYGYTF
TGTGCCAGCTCCCCCTCTGGAGGGGGACGCTATGGCTACACCTTC
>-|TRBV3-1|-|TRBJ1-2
CASSQDTRGYTF
TGTGCCAGCAGCCAAGATACGAGGGGCTACACCTTC
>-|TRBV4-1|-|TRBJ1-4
CASSQDPASATNEKLFF
TGCGCCAGCAGCCAAGATCCCGCGAGTGCAACTAATGAAAAACTGTTTTTT
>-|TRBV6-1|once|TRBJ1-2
CASSEWGQGRRINYGYTF
TGTGCCAGCAGTGAATGGGGGCAGGGGCGCCGAATTAACTATGGCTACACCTTC
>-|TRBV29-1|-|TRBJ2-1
CSGVGAGYNEQFF
TGCAGCGGGGTGGGGGCGGGTTACAATGAGCAGTTCTTC
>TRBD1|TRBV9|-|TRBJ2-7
CASSVGDRDYGQYF
TGTGCCAGCAGCGTCGGGGACAGGGACTACGGGCAGTACTTC
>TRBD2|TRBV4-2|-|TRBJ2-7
CASSRTSGGRSYNEQYF
TGTGCCAGCAGCCGAACTAGCGGGGGGCGCTCCTACAATGAGCAGTACTTC
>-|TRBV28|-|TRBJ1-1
CASSLSRGAGSNTEAFF
TGTGCCAGCAGTTTATCTCGGGGGGCAGGATCGAACACTGAAGCTTTCTTT
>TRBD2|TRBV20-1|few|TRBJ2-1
CSATSGAQYNEQFF
TGCAGTGCTACTAGCGGGGCCCAATACAATGAGCAGTTCTTC
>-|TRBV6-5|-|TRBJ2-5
CASSYHGLQETQYF
TGTGCCAGCAGTTACCATGGACTACAAGAGACCCAGTACTTC
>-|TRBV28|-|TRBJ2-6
CASSTGASGANVLTF
TGTGCCAGCAGTACAGGAGCCTCTGGGGCCAACGTCCTGACTTTC
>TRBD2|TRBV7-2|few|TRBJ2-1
CASSFVAGGLANGQFF
TGTGCCAGCAGCTTCGTTGCGGGGGGCTTGGCAAATGGGCAGTTCTTC
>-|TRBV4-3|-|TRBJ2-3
CASSHSRSTDTQYF
TGCGCCAGCAGCCATAGCAGGAGCACAGATACGCAGTATTTT
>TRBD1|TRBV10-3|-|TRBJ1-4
CAISLGGGNNEKLFF
TGTGCCATCAGCTTAGGGGGCGGAAATAATGAAAAACTGTTTTTT
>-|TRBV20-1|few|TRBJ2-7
CSAKTDGGYEQYF
TGCAGTGCCAAGACGGACGGAGGTTACGAGCAGTACTTC
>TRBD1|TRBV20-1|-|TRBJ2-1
CSASRYRGSSYNEQFF
TGCAGTGCTAGCCGATACAGGGGTAGCTCCTACAATGAGCAGTTCTTC
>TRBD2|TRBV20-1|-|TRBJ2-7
CSAPRGGFEQYF
TGCAGTGCTCCTCGGGGGGGCTTCGAGCAGTACTTC
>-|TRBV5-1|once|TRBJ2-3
CASSLLPQRGAHTDTQYF
TGCGCCAGCAGCTTGCTCCCTCAACGGGGAGCCCACACAGATACGCAGTATTTT
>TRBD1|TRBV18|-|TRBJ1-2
CASSPAGTGGANYGYTF
TGTGCCAGCTCACCAGCCGGGACAGGGGGAGCTAACTATGGCTACACCTTC
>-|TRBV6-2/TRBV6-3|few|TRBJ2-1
CASSYSGGLYNEQFF
TGTGCCAGCAGTTACTCGGGGGGGCTCTACAATGAGCAGTTCTTC
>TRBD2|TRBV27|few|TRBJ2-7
CASSFSGGVYEQYF
TGTGCCAGCAGTTTTAGCGGGGGAGTCTACGAGCAGTACTTC
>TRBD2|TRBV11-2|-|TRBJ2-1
CASSLPPLAGGPNEQFF
TGTGCCAGCAGCTTACCCCCTCTAGCGGGGGGGCCGAATGAGCAGTTCTTC
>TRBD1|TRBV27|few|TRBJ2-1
CASRGSTGTSYNEQFF
TGTGCCAGCAGGGGATCGACAGGGACCTCCTACAATGAGCAGTTCTTC
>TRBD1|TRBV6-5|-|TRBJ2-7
CASSPDRGHNEQYF
TGTGCCAGCAGCCCGGACAGGGGGCACAACGAGCAGTACTTC
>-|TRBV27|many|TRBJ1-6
CASSLSGSSYNSPLHF
TGTGCCAGCAGTTTATCCGGGAGCTCCTATAATTCACCCCTCCACTTT